This T cell receptor (beta chain) was sequenced during a study of T-cell memory formation after mild COVID-19. This clonotype appeared a few times. TCRdb re-derived calls from the 5' RACE reads in MiXCR, one entry per CDR3 protein. The sample consists of approximately 350,000 distinct CDR3 sequences, around 28% of them appearing once. This TCR was recovered from an adult woman who had mild COVID-19 (a few samples of this study predate the infection). Cell type and time point are not known. Specimen: PBMCs or a T cell subset sorted from them (not recorded which).

CDR3 in amino acids: CASSQEESGGSSYEQYF. In DNA, the CDR3 is TGCGCCAGCAGCCAAGAGGAATCCGGGGGATCCTCCTACGAGCAGTACTTC. The J gene is TRBJ2-7, the V gene TRBV4-1; the D gene is possibly TRBD2 (6 bases). The CDR3 extends over 17 amino acids. V lost 0 bases and J lost 0, with 15 bases in between. In germline, CDR1 is MGHRA, CDR2 YSYEKL.